The entry that follows covers one T cell receptor (beta chain) sequence. The antigen it binds to is not known. Within one base of it there is no much larger clone, and no base qualities were kept. The V and J ends are trimmed by 2 bases and 8 bases, leaving 9 bases between them. Measured from the cysteine to the phenylalanine, the CDR3 is 12 residues long. Only the CDR3 DNA is retained, 36 bases long and in frame from the first base. The germline V gene supplies CDR1 MNHEY and CDR2 SVGAGI. The cohort was made up of 500 to 850 healthy bone marrow donors. At the time of sampling, all cohort members were nominally healthy, though unrecorded immune exposures were likely present. The donor tested CMV seronegative and was one of the 352 seronegative cohort members. Every donor gave a peripheral blood sample, and the peripheral blood mononuclear cells from that sample were used for TCR beta sequencing. Genomic DNA was extracted from the blood cell samples with the Qiagen DNeasy Blood Extraction Kit.

These data come from a study of cytomegalovirus exposure and HLA in healthy donors (dated 2017 in TCRdb). For the study in its entirety: In an earlier analysis of roughly 590 of the donors, around 290 Gb of sequence data and 90 million to 120 million unique TCR beta sequences from about 179 million T cells were reported. Approximately 300 gigabases of sequencing data and around 85 million unique TCR sequences made up an early release that covered 500 to 650 HLA-typed donors. Of the roughly 420 genotyped donors, 75% to 85% were placed in the genetic ancestry cluster associated with self-reported Caucasian donors. The study aimed to test whether cataloging public T cell receptors could reveal signatures of past pathogen exposure. Using immunosequencing, the study profiled T cell repertoires from 500 to 800 subjects and related those repertoires to cytomegalovirus serostatus. Along with the approximately 700-subject first cohort, a separate validation cohort of 120 different subjects was used. To predict cytomegalovirus infection status, the study brought together high-throughput TCR immunosequencing, statistical association of individual TCRs with disease status, and machine learning. A later analysis re-examined previously published TCR beta repertoires from 500 to 700 donors and added high-resolution HLA genotyping to investigate patterns of TCR occurrence. The later analysis used no new phenotypic data to find candidate immune exposures, relying instead on TCR beta sequences and their occurrence across donors. An earlier analysis of 500 to 750 of the donors applied high-throughput TCR beta sequencing to assess whether each TCR beta V gene segment acted as functional or pseudogenic. Donor age, sex, ethnicity and CMV serostatus were compiled together with the repertoire data. Genome-wide SNP genotypes for about 60% of the roughly 700 donors were used in a later genetic analysis, which treated that subset as a discovery cohort. Every discovery cohort repertoire had been produced on one sequencing platform. HLA typing covered class I and class II loci at four-digit resolution. Typing coverage varied by locus: roughly 629-640 donors for A, B, C, DRB1 and DQB1; some 520 for DQA1; about 600 for DPA1; fewer than 480 for DPB1. Because of strong linkage in the cohort, four to six DR-DQ haplotypes were treated as single units for association and clustering. Among almost 400 genotyped donors of the cohort, an average of roughly 240,000 unique TCR beta nucleotide sequences were sequenced per donor, around 20% of them non-productive.

Preparation of the library involved the immunoSEQ multiplex PCR assay. For the multiplex PCR, a mixture combining 60 forward primers for TCR Vbeta segments and 13 reverse primers for TCR Jbeta segments was used. The CDR3 region of rearranged TCR beta genes was amplified from genomic DNA with a multiplex PCR assay. The amplified TCR beta libraries were sequenced on the Illumina HiSeq System as 87-base-pair reads. The study's own analysis went as follows. Across the 500 to 750 repertoires, a later analysis counted approximately 75 million unique TCR beta chains, 9.5 million to 12 million of which were shared by at least two donors. To remove PCR and sequencing errors, raw reads were error-corrected and collapsed into unique sequences using a nearest-neighbor algorithm that merged closely related sequences. Alignment of CDR3 sequences to IMGT reference sequences was used to assign V, D and J gene segments. For a sequence to be retained, at least a six-nucleotide match to both a V gene segment and a J gene segment was required. Rearrangements were classified as productive when the CDR3 lacked stop codons and remained in frame with V and J, and all other rearrangements were classified as non-productive. CDR3 was defined by IMGT convention, running from the second conserved V-encoded cysteine to the conserved J-encoded phenylalanine. Sequences without an unambiguous match to a single V gene segment were excluded from the earlier analysis of 450 to 650 of the donors. An earlier analysis of fewer than 650 of the donors classified V segments as functional when productive rearrangements were above 56.7% and as segregating when the standard deviation between donors was above 5%. A statistical classification framework was built to diagnose cytomegalovirus status from the catalog of TCR beta chain sequences. In a later analysis, V and J genes were assigned by comparing TCR nucleotide sequences against IMGT/GENE-DB human TR gene sequences. The TCRdist pipeline was used in a later analysis to assign CDR3 sequences and most-parsimonious VDJ recombination scenarios. In a later analysis, every TCR beta chain was defined by the combination of its CDR3 amino acid sequence and its V-gene family, and reads without a unique V-gene family were dropped. A later analysis removed several hundred highly shared, low-generation-probability nucleotide sequences to deal with suspected cross-contamination and a sequencing artifact. A later analysis calculated a clonal expansion index for each public chain from normalized within-repertoire ranks of inferred template counts. A later analysis computed generation probabilities with a VDJ recombination model fitted to out-of-frame rearrangements, and checked the results against IGoR. Hypergeometric tests were used in a later analysis to score TCR-TCR, TCR-HLA and TCR-CMV co-occurrence, with a repertoire-size bias correction applied to the TCR pairs. To estimate false discovery rates, a later analysis permuted the HLA or CMV assignments 20 times. A later analysis grouped co-occurring TCRs with DBSCAN, adding TCRdist sequence similarity when clustering within HLA-allele-positive subsets. For co-occurrence clustering, repertoires with fewer than 30,000 or more than 120,000 public chains were excluded, along with five repertoires with anomalous nucleotide sharing. What TCRdb holds here is the immuneACCESS table cut down to in-frame rearrangements. Part of the clones is not present; checked against another copy, under half of the missing clones reflect an unresolved V gene, and the others are unexplained. V and J calls and clone size are copied from that table; D and trimming were computed from the DNA. Here the sample has 110,000 to 150,000 clones; around 9.7% occur a single time. 1.5% to 2% of the sample is held by the ten biggest clonotypes.

The paper as a whole reports these results and caveats: The only immune exposure information available for the cohort was CMV serostatus. About 15 rarely observed V segments, including chromosome 9 orphons, were excluded from the earlier analysis of a few hundred of the donors because counts were too low. In an earlier analysis of about 550 of the donors, most TCR beta V segments were observed in productive rearrangements about 90% or about 30% of the time, broadly matching IMGT annotations. Because HLA typing was unavailable for some donors at each locus, only the typed subset was used in association tests. The study gave a list of around 170 TCR beta chains associated with cytomegalovirus. In a later analysis, several top co-occurrence clusters were reported to appear linked to parvovirus B19, influenza, CMV and Epstein-Barr virus. The authors suggested that the approach could potentially be extended to other disease states and immunological phenotypes. A later analysis associated 15,000 to 20,000 TCR beta sequences with specific HLA alleles at a false discovery rate of 0.05. This cohort had only TCR beta chains sequenced, and the lack of alpha or paired-chain data limited which features could be detected. Across donors, most TCR sequences were observed very rarely, whereas some public TCRs were present in many individuals. Linkage disequilibrium might explain the correlated functional status among segregating V segments, but an unknown experimental factor could not be excluded. Roughly uniform sequencing depth across donors was assumed in presence/absence analyses, although this assumption may not hold. V-gene and J-gene trimming of TCR beta chains was associated with a missense DCLRE1C variant in a later genetic analysis, and the association was replicated in an independent cohort. A further reported finding was that TCR beta sequences accurately predicted the HLA-A and HLA-B alleles for most subjects in the first cohort. Most CMV-associated TCR beta chains appeared to be HLA-restricted in a later analysis, and the HLA associations seemed to be driven largely by CMV exposure. In a later genetic analysis, fewer N-insertions in productive TCRs were reported among donors in an Asian-associated ancestry cluster than the approximately 670-donor mean. When HLA alleles, especially DR and DQ, strongly co-occurred, TCR associations were difficult to assign to individual alleles. Some IMGT-functional V segments, including TRBV6-2 and TRBV6-3, could not be told apart with the 87-base-pair reads, so those segments were excluded. A cluster of highly shared sequence variants was judged likely to represent a technical artifact of the sequencing pipeline. In both the original and validation cohorts, the classifier was reported to diagnose cytomegalovirus status with high specificity and sensitivity. In a later analysis, TCR association rates were found to vary across HLA loci, with the most associated TCRs seen for DRB1 alleles and the fewest for HLA-C alleles. A few of the identified cytomegalovirus-associated TCR beta chains were confirmed in vitro to be specific for cytomegalovirus antigens. Compared with equally common non-associated chains, HLA-associated TCR beta chains in a later analysis were more clonally expanded and had lower generation probabilities.

The source material was PBMCs. Here the chain combines TRBV6-5 and TRBJ1-1; the D gene is perhaps TRBD1, on 6 matching bases. This clonotype was obtained from a man in his fifties in good health and CMV-seronegative. At the DNA level, the sequence is TGTGCCAGCAGTTACGGGGGGGCCGAAGCTTTCTTT. Translated, it gives CASSYGGAEAFF.